Below are 21 T cell receptor beta chains sequenced from a single sample in a study of cytotoxic CD8 clonotypes in ibrutinib-treated CLL. Here immunoSEQ multiplex PCR was the method, and the copy in TCRdb shows in-frame clones only, minus some. In the table there are fewer than 150,000 clones, around 80% of which are singletons. The sample here was PBMCs, taken after 24 months of ibrutinib treatment. These receptors were obtained from a human donor with chronic lymphocytic leukemia.

This clone has just a few counts. V is TRBV5-1 and J is TRBJ2-7; D may match TRBD1 or TRBD2 (5 bases each). V dropped 6 bases and J dropped 3 bases, with 13 bases sitting between them. The CDR3 extends over 13 amino acids. The V gene's germline CDR1 is SGHRS and CDR2 YFSETQ. The CDR3 DNA follows: TGCGCCAGCACTCGGGACGGAATCTACGAGCAGTACTTC. Residues: CASTRDGIYEQYF.

This chain's CDR3 is CASSLDGGQSPYGYTF. CDR3 sequence (DNA): TGTGCCAGCAGCTTGGACGGGGGACAGTCACCGTATGGCTACACCTTC. This rearrangement joins TRBV5-4 to TRBJ1-2; 7 bases align to TRBD1. CDR3 length: 16 amino acids. CDR1 is SGHNT, CDR2 YYREEE, per germline (reference sequence). V lost 0 bases, J lost 5 bases, and 10 bases stayed unmatched. The whole variable domain, remainder taken from reference TRBV5-4 and TRBJ1-2, is ETGVTQSPTHLIKTRGQQVTLRCSSQSGHNTVSWYQQALGQGPQFIFQYYREEENGRGNFPPRFSGLQFPNYSSELNVNALELDDSALYLCASSLDGGQSPYGYTFGSGTRLTVV.

V and J are TRBV9 and TRBJ1-3; D is unclear. The CDR3 spans 17 residues. Deletions cut 0 bases from V and 0 bases from J, with 13 bases between. Germline V lookup: CDR1 SGDLS, CDR2 YYNGEE. The CDR3 region has the DNA TGTGCCAGCAGCGTAGGGCAGCTCGCCGCCTCTGGAAACACCATATATTTT. Residues: CASSVGQLAASGNTIYF.

The rearrangement joins TRBV18 to TRBJ1-4; D might be TRBD1 (5 bases). The CDR3 spans 18 residues. Germline CDR1 and CDR2: KGHSH and LQKENI. V was pared by 3 bases and J by 3 bases, with 20 bases between. The CDR3 here is CASSPPRRAAGANEKLFF. DNA for the CDR3: TGTGCCAGCTCACCCCCCAGGAGGGCGGCGGGGGCTAATGAAAAACTGTTTTTT.

The chain has TRBV6-5 and TRBJ1-1; D unresolved. The CDR3 covers 13 residues. V was shortened by 6 bases and J by 11 bases, with 19 bases between the two germline ends. Germline V gene sequence: CDR1 MNHEY, CDR2 SVGAGI. CDR3 DNA: TGTGCCAGCAGACCCACCGCCGCGGTGGCGGCTTTCTTT. Translating it yields CASRPTAAVAAFF.

This clone was observed a single time. DNA of the CDR3: TGTGCCAGCGGGTCTGGCTACACCTTC. Encoded protein: CASGSGYTF. The chain is built from TRBV9 and TRBJ1-2, with unresolved D. CDR3 length: 9 amino acids. V was clipped by 7 bases and J by 7 bases, with 5 bases between them. Germline-derived CDR1 and CDR2 are SGDLS and YYNGEE.

This clone was counted a single time. The V and J genes are TRBV5-6 and TRBJ2-7; possibly TRBD1 for D (6 bases). The germline V and J ends were trimmed by 1 base and 4 bases, with 6 bases remaining between them. The CDR3 has 12 amino acids. Germline values: CDR1 SGHDT, CDR2 YYEEEE. CDR3 nucleotide sequence: TGTGCCAGCAGCTTGAGGGGGTACGAGCAGTACTTC. Translated: CASSLRGYEQYF.

This sequence joins TRBV5-5 and TRBJ1-5; tentative D call: TRBD1 (5 bases). Looked up from germline, CDR1 is SGHKS and CDR2 is YYEKEE (reference sequence). V shed 0 bases and J shed 7 bases, with 14 bases lying between them. The CDR3 has 15 amino acids. CDR3 sequence: CASSLAWQGGQPQHF. CDR3 DNA sequence: TGTGCCAGCAGCTTGGCCTGGCAGGGTGGACAGCCCCAGCATTTT.

The chain is built from TRBV10-3 and TRBJ1-3; no clear D. Looked up from germline, CDR1 is ENHRY and CDR2 is SYGVKD. The V and J ends lost 0 bases and 1 base respectively, with 7 bases between them. The CDR3 has 15 residues. The CDR3 nucleotides are TGTGCCATCAGTGAGTCCCCCCTGTCTGGAAACACCATATATTTT. Translated: CAISESPLSGNTIYF.

This chain uses TRBV18 with TRBJ1-1; D ambiguous. The V gene lost 3 bases and the J gene lost 4 bases, with 15 bases spanning the gap. CDR1 is KGHSH and CDR2 is LQKENI in the germline V gene. The CDR3 runs to 15 residues. For the CDR3, the DNA is TGTGCCAGCTCACCGAGGAGGGTTGAGACCACTGAAGCTTTCTTT. It encodes CASSPRRVETTEAFF.

The genes are TRBV30 and TRBJ1-1; TRBD1 agrees at 7 bases. With V trimmed by 0 bases and J by 11 bases, 15 bases remained unmatched. The CDR3 is 15 residues long. CDR1 and CDR2 from the germline V gene are GTSNPN and SVGIG (reference sequence). The CDR3 is CAWSVHPTGRQGAFF. Written as DNA, the CDR3 is TGTGCCTGGAGTGTCCACCCGACAGGGCGGCAGGGTGCTTTCTTT.

This rearrangement joins TRBV27 to TRBJ1-2; 7 nucleotides line up with TRBD1. This CDR3 has 14 amino acids. With V trimmed by 3 bases and J by 2 bases, 3 bases remained unmatched. Germline loops: CDR1 MNHEY, CDR2 SMNVEV (reference sequence). CDR3: CASSLGQPNYGYTF. The CDR3 region has the DNA TGTGCCAGCAGTTTGGGACAGCCGAACTATGGCTACACCTTC.

With regard to this clone: In the same sample, other DNA sequences code for this CDR3. The rearrangement links TRBV7-9 to TRBJ1-4; a weak D match, TRBD1 (5 bases). The CDR3 extends over 14 amino acids. The germline V gene encodes CDR1 SEHNR and CDR2 FQNEAQ (reference sequence). The ends were cut back, 1 base at V and 7 bases at J, with 10 bases in the middle. CDR3 nucleotides: TGTGCCAGCAGCTTAGGGCAGGGTGGTGAAAAACTGTTTTTT. Its protein is CASSLGQGGEKLFF. The variable domain in full, with the rest retrieved from reference TRBV7-9 and TRBJ1-4, is DTGVSQNPRHKITKRGQNVTFRCDPISEHNRLYWYRQTLGQGPEFLTYFQNEAQLEKSRLLSDRFSAERPKGSFSTLEIQRTEQGDSAMYLCASSLGQGGEKLFFGSGTQLSVL.

The chain combines TRBV5-4 with TRBJ1-1, with 8 nucleotides matching TRBD1. Trimming removed 2 bases from V and 2 bases from J; junction bases left unmatched: 5. Germline CDR1 SGHNT, CDR2 YYREEE (reference sequence). This CDR3 contains 15 residues. The CDR3 loop reads CASSLPTGVNTEAFF. CDR3 coding DNA: TGTGCCAGCAGCTTACCGACAGGGGTAAACACTGAAGCTTTCTTT. Drawing the rest from reference TRBV5-4 and TRBJ1-1, the complete variable domain is ETGVTQSPTHLIKTRGQQVTLRCSSQSGHNTVSWYQQALGQGPQFIFQYYREEENGRGNFPPRFSGLQFPNYSSELNVNALELDDSALYLCASSLPTGVNTEAFFGQGTRLTVV.

The chain employs TRBV18 and TRBJ1-2; a weak D match, TRBD1 (6 bases). The CDR3 is 14 amino acids. Deletions cut 1 base from V and 1 base from J, with 7 bases between. Per germline, CDR1 KGHSH and CDR2 LQKENI. CDR3: CASSPQGGNYGYTF. CDR3 nucleotide sequence: TGTGCCAGCTCACCACAGGGGGGTAACTATGGCTACACCTTC.

This clone was counted between two and nine times. The chain carries TRBV5-1 and TRBJ2-2, with D possibly being TRBD2 (5 bases). This CDR3 contains 17 residues. CDR1 is SGHRS and CDR2 is YFSETQ in the germline V gene. V lost 0 bases to trimming and J lost 4 bases, with 16 bases between them. For the CDR3, the DNA is TGCGCCAGCAGCTTGGAAAGCGTCCAACGGGGCACCGGGGAGCTGTTTTTT. Translation gives CASSLESVQRGTGELFF.

The V and J genes are TRBV27 and TRBJ2-3, with D uncertain. Trimming left V 3 bases short and J 4 bases short, with 5 bases between. Looked up from germline, CDR1 is MNHEY and CDR2 is SMNVEV (reference sequence). The CDR3 is 12 amino acids. CDR3 coding DNA: TGTGCCAGCAGTTTTTCGTCAGATACGCAGTATTTT. It specifies CASSFSSDTQYF.

The V gene is TRBV28, the J gene TRBJ2-3, with D tentatively TRBD2 (5 bases). V dropped 10 bases and J dropped 1 base, with 12 bases sitting between them. The CDR3 is 13 residues long. Germline V gene sequence: CDR1 MDHEN, CDR2 SYDVKM. DNA for the CDR3: TGTGCCATCTCCCGGGGAGGCACAGATACGCAGTATTTT. It encodes CAISRGGTDTQYF.

This clone has only a few counts. The rearrangement uses TRBV20-1 and TRBJ2-1, with D perhaps matching TRBD1 or TRBD2 (5 bases each). V lost 0 bases to trimming and J lost 10 bases, with 7 bases between them. The germline gives CDR1 DFQATT, CDR2 SNEGSKA (reference sequence). This CDR3 has 11 residues. CDR3 in amino acids: CSARDGTEQFF. The DNA of the CDR3 is TGCAGTGCTAGAGATGGGACCGAGCAGTTCTTC.

The CDR3, as DNA: TGTGCTAGTGGTGGACGGAAAAGACTTTACAATGAGCAGTTCTTC. This codes for CASGGRKRLYNEQFF. The rearrangement joins TRBV12-5 to TRBJ2-1; D remains unclear. Trimming removed 5 bases at V and 4 bases at J, with 15 bases between. There are 15 residues in the CDR3. Per the germline V gene, CDR1 is LGHNT and CDR2 is FRNRAP.

This chain joins TRBV7-6 and TRBJ2-5; D could derive from TRBD1 or TRBD2 (6 bases each). The J call could be wrong; TRBJ2-7 is a better fit for the DNA end. The CDR3 has 17 residues. The germline V gene encodes CDR1 SGHVS and CDR2 FNYEAQ. CDR3 loop: CASSLSPRRGESYEQYF. CDR3 DNA: TGTGCCAGCAGCTTATCCCCGCGAAGGGGGGAATCCTACGAGCAGTACTTC.